This record looks at one T cell receptor (beta chain) sequence and its context. The germline gives CDR1 MNHEY, CDR2 SVGEGT. V was clipped by 0 bases and J by 3 bases, with 9 bases between them. This CDR3 contains 14 residues. The data were obtained in a study of blood T cell repertoires in COVID-19. Study details: The United States, Italy and Spain were the sources of the acute and convalescent COVID-19 samples.

Only in-frame clones appear in the TCRdb table, and some are missing; sequencing was by immunoSEQ multiplex PCR. The data contain under 130,000 clones, 75% to 85% of them singletons. The sequenced sample consisted of peripheral blood. This clonotype was obtained from a woman in her 70s with acute or convalescent COVID-19. The J gene is TRBJ2-7, the V gene TRBV6-2 or TRBV6-3, with a possible D match to TRBD1 (6 bases). The CDR3, as DNA: TGTGCCAGCAGTTACTCGCAGGGGCTCTACGAGCAGTACTTC. Protein product: CASSYSQGLYEQYF.